This TCR beta chain is from a study of shared clonotypes between healthy human individuals. This clone has just one count. Assay: immunoSEQ multiplex PCR; the TCRdb copy retains only in-frame clones and omits some. The table shows over 150,000 clones, with 65% to 70% occurring only once. Caucasian adults living in Nashville, Tennessee, provided all samples. V was clipped by 6 bases and J by 0 bases, with 15 bases between them. This CDR3 is built from 15 residues. CDR1 is SGHDT, CDR2 YYEEEE, per germline. Material: memory CD4+ T cells sorted from blood. Subset noted: CD45RA-negative fraction. This receptor was identified in a man aged 25 to 40 in good health. The J gene is TRBJ1-2, the V gene TRBV5-6, with D perhaps TRBD1 (6 bases). The CDR3: CASTRAGEANYGYTF. DNA of the CDR3: TGTGCCAGCACACGAGCAGGGGAAGCTAACTATGGCTACACCTTC.